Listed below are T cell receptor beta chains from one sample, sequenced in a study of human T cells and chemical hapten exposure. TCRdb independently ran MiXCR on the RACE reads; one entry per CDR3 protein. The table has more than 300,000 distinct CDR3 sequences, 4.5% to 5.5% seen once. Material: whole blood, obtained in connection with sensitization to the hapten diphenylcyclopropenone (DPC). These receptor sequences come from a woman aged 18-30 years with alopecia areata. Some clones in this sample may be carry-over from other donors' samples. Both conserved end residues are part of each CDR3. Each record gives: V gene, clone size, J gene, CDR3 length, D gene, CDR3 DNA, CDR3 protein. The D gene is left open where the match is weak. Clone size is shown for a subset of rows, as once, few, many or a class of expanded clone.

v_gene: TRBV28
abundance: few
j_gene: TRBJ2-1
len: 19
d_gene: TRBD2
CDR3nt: TGTGCCAGCAGTTTCAGACCGATACGGCGGGGGAGCAACTACAATGAGCAGTTCTTC
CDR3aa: CASSFRPIRRGSNYNEQFF

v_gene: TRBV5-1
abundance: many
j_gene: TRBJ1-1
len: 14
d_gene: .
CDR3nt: TGCGCCAGCAACCTAGGCAGCGTTGACACTGAAGCTTTCTTT
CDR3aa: CASNLGSVDTEAFF

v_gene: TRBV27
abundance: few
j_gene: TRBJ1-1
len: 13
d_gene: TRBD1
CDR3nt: TGTGCCAGCAGACGGGACAGGGGGGACCGCGCTTTCTTT
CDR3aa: CASRRDRGDRAFF

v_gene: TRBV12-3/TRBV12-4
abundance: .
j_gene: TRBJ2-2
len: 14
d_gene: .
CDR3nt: TGTGCCAGCAGTCGACACTCGAACACCGGGGAGCTGTTTTTT
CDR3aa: CASSRHSNTGELFF

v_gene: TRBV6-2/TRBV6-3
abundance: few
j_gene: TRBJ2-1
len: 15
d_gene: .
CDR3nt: TGTGCCAGCAGCCTAAGACTGGATGAGGGGGGGAAGGAGTTCTTC
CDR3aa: CASSLRLDEGGKEFF

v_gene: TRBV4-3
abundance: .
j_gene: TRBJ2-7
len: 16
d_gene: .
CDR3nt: TGCGCCAGCAGCCAAGGCCCGGCGGGGAGCTCCTACGAGCAGTACTTC
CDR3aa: CASSQGPAGSSYEQYF

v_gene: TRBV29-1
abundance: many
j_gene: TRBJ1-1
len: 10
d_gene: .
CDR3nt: TGCAGCGTTGATGCGAGTGAAGCTTTCTTT
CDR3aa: CSVDASEAFF

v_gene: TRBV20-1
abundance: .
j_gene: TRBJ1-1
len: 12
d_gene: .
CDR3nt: TGCAGTGCCACCGACAGGCTCACTGAAGCTTTCTTT
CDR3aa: CSATDRLTEAFF

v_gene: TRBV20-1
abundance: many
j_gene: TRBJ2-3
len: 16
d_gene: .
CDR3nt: TGCAGTGCTAGAGATCCGAGGCTAGCGCAGACAGATACGCAGTATTTT
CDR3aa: CSARDPRLAQTDTQYF

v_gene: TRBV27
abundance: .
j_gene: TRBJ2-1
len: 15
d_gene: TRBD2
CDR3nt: TGTGCCAGCAGGTTAGCGGGGGGCGACTACAATGAGCAGTTCTTC
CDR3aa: CASRLAGGDYNEQFF

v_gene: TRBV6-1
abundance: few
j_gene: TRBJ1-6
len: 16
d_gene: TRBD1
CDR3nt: TGTGCCAGCAGCCTCGACAGGGGGATCTATAATTCACCCCTCCACTTT
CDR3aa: CASSLDRGIYNSPLHF

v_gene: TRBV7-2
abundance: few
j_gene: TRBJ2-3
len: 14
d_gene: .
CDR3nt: TGTGCCAGCAGCTTAGCCCAGGGTCCAGATACGCAGTATTTT
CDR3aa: CASSLAQGPDTQYF

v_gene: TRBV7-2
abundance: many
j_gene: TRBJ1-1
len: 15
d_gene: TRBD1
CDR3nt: TGTGCCAGCAGCTTAGAGGTTGGGACAGGATATGAAGCTTTCTTT
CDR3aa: CASSLEVGTGYEAFF

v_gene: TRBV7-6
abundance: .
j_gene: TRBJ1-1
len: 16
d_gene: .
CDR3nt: TGTGCCAGCAGCTTAGGGCCGGACGGCATGAACACTGAAGCTTTCTTT
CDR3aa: CASSLGPDGMNTEAFF

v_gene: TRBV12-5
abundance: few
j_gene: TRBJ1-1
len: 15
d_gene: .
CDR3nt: TGTGCTAGTCTCCGGGCGGGGATCAAGTTCACTGAAGCTTTCTTT
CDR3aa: CASLRAGIKFTEAFF

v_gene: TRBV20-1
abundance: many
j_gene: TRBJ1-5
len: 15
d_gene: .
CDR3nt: TGCAGTGCTAATGTCATTTCGGGTAGCAATCAGCCCCAGCATTTT
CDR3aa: CSANVISGSNQPQHF

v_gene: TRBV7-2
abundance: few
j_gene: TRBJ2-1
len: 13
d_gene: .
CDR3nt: TGTGCCAGCAGCTCGCTAGATTTCGTCATGCAGTTCTTC
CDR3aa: CASSSLDFVMQFF

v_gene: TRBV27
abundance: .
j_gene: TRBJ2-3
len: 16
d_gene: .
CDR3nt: TGTGCCAGCAGTTCCCGCCCAGGGGTTATCACAGATACGCAGTATTTT
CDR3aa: CASSSRPGVITDTQYF

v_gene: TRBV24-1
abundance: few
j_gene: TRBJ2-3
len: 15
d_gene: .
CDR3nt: TGTGCCACCCGGCGGGGATGGGGCCCCACAGATACGCAGTATTTT
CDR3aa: CATRRGWGPTDTQYF

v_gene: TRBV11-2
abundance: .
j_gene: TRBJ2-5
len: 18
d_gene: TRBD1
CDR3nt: TGTGCCAGCAGCTTAGATTTAGGACAGGGACTCGTCCAAGAGACCCAGTACTTC
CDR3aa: CASSLDLGQGLVQETQYF

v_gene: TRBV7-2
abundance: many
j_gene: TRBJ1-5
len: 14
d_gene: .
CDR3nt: TGTGCCAGCAGCTTCACCAGTAGCAATCAGCCCCAGCATTTT
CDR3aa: CASSFTSSNQPQHF

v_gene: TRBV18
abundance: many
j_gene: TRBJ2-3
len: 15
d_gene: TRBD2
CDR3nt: TGTGCCAGCTCACCCCAGCGGGGGCGCACAGATACGCAGTATTTT
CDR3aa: CASSPQRGRTDTQYF

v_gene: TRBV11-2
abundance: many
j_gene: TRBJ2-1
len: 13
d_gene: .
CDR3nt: TGTGCCAGCAGCCCCCCAGAGGACAATGAGCAGTTCTTC
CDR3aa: CASSPPEDNEQFF

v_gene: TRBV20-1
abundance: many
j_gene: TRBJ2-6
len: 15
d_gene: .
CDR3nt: TGCAGTGCTACCCTGCCAGGGGTTGGGGCCAACGTCCTGACTTTC
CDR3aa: CSATLPGVGANVLTF

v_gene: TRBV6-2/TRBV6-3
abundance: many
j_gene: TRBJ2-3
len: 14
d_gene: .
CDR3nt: TGTGCCAGCCGCCCCTCGGACGGCACAGATACGCAGTATTTT
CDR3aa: CASRPSDGTDTQYF

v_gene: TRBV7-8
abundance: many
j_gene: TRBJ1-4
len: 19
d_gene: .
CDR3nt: TGTGCCAGCATCAAGGGCCATCATGGGGGGATTACAACTAATGAAAAACTGTTTTTT
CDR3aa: CASIKGHHGGITTNEKLFF

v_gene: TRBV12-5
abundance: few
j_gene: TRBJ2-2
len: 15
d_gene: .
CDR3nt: TGTGCTAGTGGTTTGGGGACAGCCAACACCGGGGAGCTGTTTTTT
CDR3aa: CASGLGTANTGELFF

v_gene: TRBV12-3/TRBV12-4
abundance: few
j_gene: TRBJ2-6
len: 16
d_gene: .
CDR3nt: TGTGCCAGCAGAGCAACAGGCTACTCTGGGGCCAACGTCCTGACTTTC
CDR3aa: CASRATGYSGANVLTF

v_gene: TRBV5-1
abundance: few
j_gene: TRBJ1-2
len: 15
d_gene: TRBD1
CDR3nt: TGCGCCAGCAGCCGAGGACAGGGCCCCGCCTATGGCTACACCTTC
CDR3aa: CASSRGQGPAYGYTF

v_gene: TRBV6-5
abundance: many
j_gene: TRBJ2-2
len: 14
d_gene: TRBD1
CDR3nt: TGTGCCAGCAGCCGGGACAGGGGGACCGGGGAGCTGTTTTTT
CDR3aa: CASSRDRGTGELFF

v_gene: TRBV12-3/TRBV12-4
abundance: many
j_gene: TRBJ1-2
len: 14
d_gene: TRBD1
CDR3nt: TGTGCCAGCAGTGCCGGGACAGGGGACTATGGCTACACCTTC
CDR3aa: CASSAGTGDYGYTF

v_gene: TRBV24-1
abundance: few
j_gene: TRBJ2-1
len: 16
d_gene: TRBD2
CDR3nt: TGTGCCACCAGTGACCCTGGGACTAGCGGGGGGAATGAGCAGTTCTTC
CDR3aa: CATSDPGTSGGNEQFF

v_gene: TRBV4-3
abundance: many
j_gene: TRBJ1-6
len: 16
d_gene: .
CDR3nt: TGCGCCAGCAGCCAAGATACCCTGACGGAGAATTCACCCCTCCACTTT
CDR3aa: CASSQDTLTENSPLHF

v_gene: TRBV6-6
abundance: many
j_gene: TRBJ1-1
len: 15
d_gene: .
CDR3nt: TGTGCCAGCAGTTACCCACAGGGTATGAACACTGAAGCTTTCTTT
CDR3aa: CASSYPQGMNTEAFF

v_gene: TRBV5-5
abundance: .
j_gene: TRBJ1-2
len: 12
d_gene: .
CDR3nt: TGTGCCAGCAGCTTGGAGATGGTAGGCTACACCTTC
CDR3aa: CASSLEMVGYTF

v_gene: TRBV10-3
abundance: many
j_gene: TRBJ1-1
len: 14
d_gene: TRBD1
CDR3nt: TGTGCCATCAGTGGAGGACAGGGGTTGACTGAAGCTTTCTTT
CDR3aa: CAISGGQGLTEAFF

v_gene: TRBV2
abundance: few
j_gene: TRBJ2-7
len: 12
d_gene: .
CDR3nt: TGTGCCAGCAGTGAGAACCGACCCTCGCTATACTTC
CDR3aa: CASSENRPSLYF

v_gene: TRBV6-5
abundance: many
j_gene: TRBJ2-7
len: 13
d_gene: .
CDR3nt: TGTGCCAGCAGTCACGAACAGGGCTACGAGCAGTACTTC
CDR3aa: CASSHEQGYEQYF

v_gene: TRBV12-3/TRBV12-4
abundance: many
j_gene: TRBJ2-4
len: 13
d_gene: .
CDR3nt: TGTGCCAGCACCAAGGGGGTCACGGACATTCAGTACTTC
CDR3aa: CASTKGVTDIQYF

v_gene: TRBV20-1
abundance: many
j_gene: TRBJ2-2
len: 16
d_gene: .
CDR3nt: TGCAGTGCTAGAGCGATGGGACGGGAGAACACCGGGGAGCTGTTTTTT
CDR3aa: CSARAMGRENTGELFF

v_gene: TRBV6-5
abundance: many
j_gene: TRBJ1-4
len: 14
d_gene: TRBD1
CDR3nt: TGTGCCAGCAGTCCACAGGGGGCTGGAGAAAAACTGTTTTTT
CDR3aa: CASSPQGAGEKLFF

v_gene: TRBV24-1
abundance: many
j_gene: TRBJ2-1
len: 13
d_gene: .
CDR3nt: TGTGCCACCGAAGGACTCGAACACAATGAGCAGTTCTTC
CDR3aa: CATEGLEHNEQFF

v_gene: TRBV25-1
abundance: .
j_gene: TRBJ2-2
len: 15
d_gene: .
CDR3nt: TGTGCCAGCGAAATGGCAGGCGGCAACACCGGGGAGCTGTTTTTT
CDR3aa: CASEMAGGNTGELFF

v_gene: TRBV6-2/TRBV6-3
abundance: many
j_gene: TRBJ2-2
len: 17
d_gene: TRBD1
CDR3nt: TGTGCCAGCAGTTATCCCCTGACAGGGGTGCACACCGGGGAGCTGTTTTTT
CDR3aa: CASSYPLTGVHTGELFF

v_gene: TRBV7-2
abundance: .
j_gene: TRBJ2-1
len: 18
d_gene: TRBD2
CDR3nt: TGTGCCAGCAGCAACCCGACTAGCGGGGGGAAGTCCTACAATGAGCAGTTCTTC
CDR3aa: CASSNPTSGGKSYNEQFF

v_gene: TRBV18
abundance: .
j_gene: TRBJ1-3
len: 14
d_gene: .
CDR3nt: TGTGCCAGCTCACCACCGGGTTCTGGAAACACCATATATTTT
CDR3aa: CASSPPGSGNTIYF

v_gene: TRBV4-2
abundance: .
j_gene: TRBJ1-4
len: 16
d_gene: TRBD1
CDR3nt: TGTGCCAGCAGCCAACCGGGAAACAGGGGGACCGAAAAACTGTTTTTT
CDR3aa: CASSQPGNRGTEKLFF

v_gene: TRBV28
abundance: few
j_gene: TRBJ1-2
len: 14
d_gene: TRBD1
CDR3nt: TGTGCCAGCAGTTATCAACAGGGGCACTATGGCTACACCTTC
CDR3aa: CASSYQQGHYGYTF

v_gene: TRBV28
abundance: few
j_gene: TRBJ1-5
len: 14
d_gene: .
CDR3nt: TGTGCCAGCACCGACAGGATTAGCAATCAGCCCCAGCATTTT
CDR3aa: CASTDRISNQPQHF